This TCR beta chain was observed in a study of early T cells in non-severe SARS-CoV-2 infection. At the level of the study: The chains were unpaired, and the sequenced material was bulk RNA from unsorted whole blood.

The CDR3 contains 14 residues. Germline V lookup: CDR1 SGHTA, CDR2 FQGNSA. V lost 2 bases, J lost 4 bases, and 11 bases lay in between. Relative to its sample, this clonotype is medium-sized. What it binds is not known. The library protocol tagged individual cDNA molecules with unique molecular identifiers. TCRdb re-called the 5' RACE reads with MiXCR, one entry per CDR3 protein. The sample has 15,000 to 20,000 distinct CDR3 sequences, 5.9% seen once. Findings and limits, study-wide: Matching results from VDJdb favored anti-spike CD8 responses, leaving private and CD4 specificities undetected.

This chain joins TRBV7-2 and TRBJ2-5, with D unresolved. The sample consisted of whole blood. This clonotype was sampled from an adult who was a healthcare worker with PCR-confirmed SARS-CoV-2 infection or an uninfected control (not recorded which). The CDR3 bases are TGTGCCAGCAGCTTACCCGCCGTTTTAGAGACCCAGTACTTC. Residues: CASSLPAVLETQYF.